This TCR beta chain was found in a study of blood T cell repertoires in COVID-19. Looking at the study overall: Researchers got acute and convalescent COVID-19 samples from the United States, Italy and Spain. PBMCs, B-cell-depleted T cells, or T cells were the source of the cDNA or gDNA that made up the material.

Original data processing: Amplification from reference gene primers served as the basis for estimated nucleated cell counts. The assay was immunoSEQ multiplex PCR, and TCRdb's table has in-frame clones only and misses some. V, J and clone size were drawn from that table, and D and trimming were deduced from the DNA. The table shows fewer than 90,000 clones, with 90% to 95% occurring only once. The TCR comes from a human donor with active COVID-19. The donor label of this sample is uncertain. The specimen was peripheral blood.

As DNA, the CDR3 is TGTGCCAGTAGTATCGGCCCTAGCGGGGGGGGAGGTACGCAGTATTTT. As protein: CASSIGPSGGGGTQYF. The chain carries TRBV19 and TRBJ2-3; 12 bases map to TRBD2. There are 16 residues in the CDR3. Looked up from germline, CDR1 is LNHDA and CDR2 is SQIVND (reference sequence). V trimming: 3 bases; J trimming: 8 bases; junction bases outside the gene matches: 9.